This T cell receptor beta chain was obtained from a study of blood T cells in healthy people across ages. Next came a second PCR, run for roughly 6 to 11 cycles, which used a sample-barcoded 5' primer along with a J-beta primer mix. TCRdb processed the 5' RACE reads anew with MiXCR; each CDR3 protein has one entry. The sample holds about 1.6 million distinct CDR3 sequences; about 31% are singletons and the top ten take approximately 11%. Each of the donors had approximately 10 milliliters of peripheral blood drawn into EDTA-treated Vacutainer tubes. Total RNA, at least 6 micrograms per sample, came from PBMCs. The V gene lost 6 bases and the J gene lost 6 bases, with 29 bases spanning the gap. CDR3 length equals 18 residues. Looked up from germline, CDR1 is MNHEY and CDR2 is SVGEGT. The table lists this clonotype with a few counts.

This TCR was recovered from a woman in her twenties or thirties in good health. The genes are TRBV6-2 or TRBV6-3 and TRBJ1-1; weak D call: TRBD1 (6 bases). The sequenced sample was blood. The CDR3 bases are TGTGCCAGCAGCCCATGGACGGCAGGGGATATATTATCTTCTGAAGCTTTCTTT. Amino acids: CASSPWTAGDILSSEAFF.